This T cell receptor (beta chain) came from a study of T cell responses to AZD1222 COVID-19 vaccine (dated by TCRdb to the early 2020s). About the full investigation: AZD1222 recipients given second doses at about 4 weeks or at about 12 weeks were pooled, since spike-specific TCR depth and breadth were not found to differ between the two schedules. A total of 233 trial participants underwent TCR sequencing, of whom 207 received two doses of AZD1222 and about 25 received two doses of the MenACWY control vaccine. Trial participants were enrolled by age into 18-55, 56-69 and 70-plus year subgroups, with about 150, 28 and 57 TCR-sequenced participants respectively. Summary of the overall study and its limitations: Reportedly, close to half of the unique spike-specific TCRs recognized epitopes lying outside the regions that are mutated in the B.1.351 and B.1.1.7 variants. The whole spike protein was spanned by vaccine-associated CD4 TCRs, and dominant responses were seen in regions 160-218 and 743-854. Conclusions about previously exposed vaccinees are limited because only six or seven AZD1222 recipients were SARS-CoV-2 seropositive at baseline. After two AZD1222 doses, both the breadth and the depth of spike-specific TCRs were significantly higher than at day 0 and than in MenACWY recipients. Participants were mostly white British and included more females than males, and it was suggested by the authors that clonal diversity may have been underestimated. Because no day 14 peak-response samples were available, repertoires were characterized only after the peak T cell response. The 56-69-year group was small, and its depth increase did not reach significance, likely because of low power.

This sample's time point label indicates: baseline before first vaccination. Vaccinee samples were obtained from the UK trials COV001 and COV002, which included a single-blind randomized controlled phase 2/3 trial of AZD1222 (ChAdOx1 nCoV-19) in healthy adults. For TCRbeta chain sequencing, PBMC samples were collected from trial participants at day 0 and at day 28 after the second dose. CDR3 length: 16 amino acids, cysteine to phenylalanine. The only DNA kept is the CDR3, 48 bases in frame from the first base. In the germline V gene (reference sequence), CDR1 corresponds to LGHDT and CDR2 to YNNKEL. The germline V end is reduced by 1 base and the J end by 3 bases; junction bases left unmatched: 7. With respect to this clone: It has no known antigen specificity. Per-base quality was not reported, and no clone a single base away is much larger than it.

The CDR3 regions of human TCRbeta chains were analyzed by immunosequencing. Under the source paper's analysis protocol: Repertoire TCRs were matched against a reference library of SARS-CoV-2-specific TCRs generated with the MIRA antigen-specificity platform. Breadth was defined as the fraction of unique TCRs that were SARS-CoV-2-associated, and depth was defined as the fraction of total T cells that were SARS-CoV-2-associated. Using the MIRA data, every spike-specific TCR was mapped to the spike region that the TCR reacted to and assigned to either a CD4 or a CD8 class. Log10-transformed breadth and depth values were compared by one-way ANOVA with Sidak's multiple comparisons tests. TCRdb carries this immuneACCESS record with in-frame sequences only. Its versions omit some clonotypes, under half of them owing to an unresolved V gene in the studies checked, with the rest unexplained. The V and J calls and clone size were taken over from that table, and D and trimming were inferred from the DNA. Here the sample has 90,000 or so clones; 80% to 90% occur a single time. The ten most abundant clones make up roughly 15% of the sample.

The TCR sequence derives from an adult in good health. Source: peripheral blood, taken on day 0 of AZD1222 vaccination. The chain joins TRBV3-1 (or the pseudogene TRBV3-2) to TRBJ2-7; 9 nucleotides in the junction match TRBD2. CDR3 region: CASSQGRSGSSYEQYF. DNA sequence: TGTGCCAGCAGCCAAGGTCGTAGCGGGAGTAGCTACGAGCAGTACTTC.